What follows are 2 T cell receptor beta chains derived from one specimen sequenced in a study of blood T cell repertoires in COVID-19. Sequenced by immunoSEQ multiplex PCR; TCRdb stores in-frame clones only, minus some. The data contain 250,000 to 350,000 clones, about 81% of them singletons. The source material was peripheral blood. These TCRs come from a human donor with COVID-19, enrolled during active disease. The donor label of this sample is uncertain.

The genes are TRBV29-1 and TRBJ1-2, with a possible D match to TRBD1 (6 bases). CDR3 length: 14 amino acids. Germline CDR1 is SQVTM and CDR2 is ANQGSEA. The V end lost 6 bases, the J end lost 5 bases, and 19 bases lay between the germline ends. CDR3 coding DNA: TGCAGCGTGGGCTTCCGACAGGCGCTTTATGGCTACACCTTC. This translates into CSVGFRQALYGYTF.

The chain has TRBV28 and TRBJ1-2; D gene unclear. The CDR3 is 11 residues long. Germline V lookup: CDR1 MDHEN, CDR2 SYDVKM. V was cut by 8 bases and J by 4 bases, with 8 bases left in between. The CDR3 sequence: CASGQTYGYTF. CDR3 nucleotides: TGTGCCAGCGGGCAGACCTATGGCTACACCTTC.